The sequence of this TCR beta chain was determined in a study of blood T cell repertoires in COVID-19. V gave up 8 bases and J gave up 2 bases, with 7 bases separating them. This CDR3 spans 12 amino acids. Germline V gene lookup returns CDR1 SEHNR and CDR2 FQNEAQ (reference sequence). Repertoires were generated with immunoSEQ multiplex PCR, while TCRdb's copy carries only in-frame clones and drops some. The sample consists of 200,000 to 250,000 clones, roughly 80% of them appearing once. The receptor's source is a man in his sixties who had recovered from COVID-19. The chain employs TRBV7-9 and TRBJ1-5; a possible D gene is TRBD1 (5 bases). The sample was PBMCs or T cells enriched from blood (not recorded which). This CDR3 is CASQGGNQPQHF. Written as DNA, the CDR3 is TGTGCCAGCCAGGGTGGCAATCAGCCCCAGCATTTT.